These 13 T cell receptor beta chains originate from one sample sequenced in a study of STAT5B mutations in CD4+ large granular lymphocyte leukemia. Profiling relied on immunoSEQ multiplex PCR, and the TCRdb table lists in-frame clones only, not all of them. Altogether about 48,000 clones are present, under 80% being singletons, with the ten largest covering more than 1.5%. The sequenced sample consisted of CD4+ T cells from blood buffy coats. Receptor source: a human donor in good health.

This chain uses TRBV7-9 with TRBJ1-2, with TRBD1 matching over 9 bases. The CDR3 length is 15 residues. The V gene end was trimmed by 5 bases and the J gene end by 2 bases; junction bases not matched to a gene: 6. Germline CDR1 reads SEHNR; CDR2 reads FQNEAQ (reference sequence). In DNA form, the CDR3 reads TGTGCCAGCAGCCACCGGGACAGGGAGAACTATGGCTACACCTTC. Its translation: CASSHRDRENYGYTF.

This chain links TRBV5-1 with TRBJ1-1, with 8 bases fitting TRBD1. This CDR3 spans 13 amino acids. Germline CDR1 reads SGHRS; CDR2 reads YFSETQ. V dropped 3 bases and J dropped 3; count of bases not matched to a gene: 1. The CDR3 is CASSWGQDTEAFF. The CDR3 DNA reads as TGCGCCAGCAGCTGGGGACAGGACACTGAAGCTTTCTTT.

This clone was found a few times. The CDR3, as DNA: TGTGCCAGCAGTAACCCGGGACTCCTCTATGGCTACACCTTC. Translating gives CASSNPGLLYGYTF. V and J are TRBV28 and TRBJ1-2; TRBD1 is a possible D gene (5 bases). The CDR3 length is 14 residues. Trimming cost V 5 bases and J 4 bases, with 14 bases left between them. From germline, CDR1 is MDHEN and CDR2 SYDVKM.

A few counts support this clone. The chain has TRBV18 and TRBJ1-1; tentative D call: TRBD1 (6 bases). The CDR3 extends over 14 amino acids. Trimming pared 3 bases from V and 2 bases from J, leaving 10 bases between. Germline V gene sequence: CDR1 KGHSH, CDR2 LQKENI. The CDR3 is CASSPWTENTEAFF. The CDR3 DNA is TGTGCCAGCTCACCTTGGACAGAAAACACTGAAGCTTTCTTT.

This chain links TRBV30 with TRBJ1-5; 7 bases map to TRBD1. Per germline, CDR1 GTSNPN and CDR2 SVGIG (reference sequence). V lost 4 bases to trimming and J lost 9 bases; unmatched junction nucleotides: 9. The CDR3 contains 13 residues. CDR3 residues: CAWTQSQGGPQHF. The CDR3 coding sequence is TGTGCCTGGACACAATCCCAGGGGGGGCCCCAGCATTTT.

CDR3 sequence reads: CASSPTGAKETQYF. The DNA of the CDR3 is TGTGCCAGCTCACCTACAGGGGCCAAAGAGACCCAGTACTTC. The chain uses TRBV18 and TRBJ2-5; 7 bases agree with TRBD1. This CDR3 contains 14 residues. Trimming took 3 bases from V and 3 from J; bases not matched to a gene: 4. Germline loops: CDR1 KGHSH, CDR2 LQKENI.

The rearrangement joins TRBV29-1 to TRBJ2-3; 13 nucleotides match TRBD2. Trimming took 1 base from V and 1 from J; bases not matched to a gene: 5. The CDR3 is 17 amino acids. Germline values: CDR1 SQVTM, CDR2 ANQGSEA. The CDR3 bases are TGCAGCGTTGAAGTTGTGGGGACTAGCGGGGGCACAGATACGCAGTATTTT. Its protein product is CSVEVVGTSGGTDTQYF.

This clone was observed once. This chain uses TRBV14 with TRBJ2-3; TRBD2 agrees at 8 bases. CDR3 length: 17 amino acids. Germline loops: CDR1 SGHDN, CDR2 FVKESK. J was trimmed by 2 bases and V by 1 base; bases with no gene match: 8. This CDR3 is CASSQGIGLAFTDTQYF. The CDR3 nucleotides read TGTGCCAGCAGCCAAGGAATCGGACTAGCATTCACAGATACGCAGTATTTT.

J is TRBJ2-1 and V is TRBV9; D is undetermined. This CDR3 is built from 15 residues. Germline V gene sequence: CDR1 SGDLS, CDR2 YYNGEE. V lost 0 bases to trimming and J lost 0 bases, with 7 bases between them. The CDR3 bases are TGTGCCAGCAGCGTAGACGGCAACTCCTACAATGAGCAGTTCTTC. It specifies CASSVDGNSYNEQFF.

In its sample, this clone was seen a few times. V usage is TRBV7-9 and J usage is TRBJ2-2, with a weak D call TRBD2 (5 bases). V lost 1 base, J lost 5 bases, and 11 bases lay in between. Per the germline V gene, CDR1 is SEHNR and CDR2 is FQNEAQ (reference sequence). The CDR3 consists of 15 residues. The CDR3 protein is CASSLDPGETGELFF. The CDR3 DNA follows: TGTGCCAGCAGCTTAGACCCCGGGGAGACCGGGGAGCTGTTTTTT.

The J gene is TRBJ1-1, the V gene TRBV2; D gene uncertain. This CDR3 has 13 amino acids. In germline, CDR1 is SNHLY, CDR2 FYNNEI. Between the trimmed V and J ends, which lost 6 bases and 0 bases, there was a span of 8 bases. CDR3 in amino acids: CASRGGLNTEAFF. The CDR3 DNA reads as TGTGCCAGCAGGGGAGGGCTGAACACTGAAGCTTTCTTT. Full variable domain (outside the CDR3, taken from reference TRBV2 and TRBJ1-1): EPEVTQTPSHQVTQMGQEVILRCVPISNHLYFYWYRQILGQKVEFLVSFYNNEISEKSEIFDDQFSVERPDGSNFTLKIRSTKLEDSAMYFCASRGGLNTEAFFGQGTRLTVV.

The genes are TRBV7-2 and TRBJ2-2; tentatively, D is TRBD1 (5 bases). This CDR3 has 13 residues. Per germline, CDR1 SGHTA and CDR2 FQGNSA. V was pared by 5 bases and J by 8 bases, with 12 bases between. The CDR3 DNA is TGTGCCAGCAGCCCGAACCGACAGGGGGAGCTGTTTTTT. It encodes CASSPNRQGELFF.

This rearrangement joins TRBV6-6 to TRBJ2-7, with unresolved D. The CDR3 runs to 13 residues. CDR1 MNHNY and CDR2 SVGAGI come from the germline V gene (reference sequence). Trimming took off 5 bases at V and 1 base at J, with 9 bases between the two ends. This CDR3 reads CASSPAHSYEQYF. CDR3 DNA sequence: TGTGCCAGCAGTCCCGCGCATTCCTACGAGCAGTACTTC.